One sample yielded the 8 T cell receptor beta chains listed below, sequenced in a study of blood T cell repertoires in COVID-19. Sequencing used immunoSEQ multiplex PCR; TCRdb keeps in-frame clones, though not all of them. The profile covers some 300,000 clones, with around 92% appearing a single time and 1.5% to 2% taken by the ten largest. Sequenced material: peripheral blood. These receptors were obtained from a woman in her twenties or thirties with COVID-19, enrolled during active disease.

The V call is TRBV7-6, the J call TRBJ1-4; TRBD1 is a possible D gene (6 bases). V shed 5 bases and J shed 7 bases, with 20 bases lying between them. CDR1 is SGHVS and CDR2 is FNYEAQ in the germline V gene. The CDR3 length is 16 residues. CDR3 loop: CASSPKLRDNGEKLFF. CDR3 DNA: TGTGCCAGCAGCCCAAAGCTCCGGGACAATGGTGAAAAACTGTTTTTT.

The V and J genes are TRBV7-8 and TRBJ1-2; the D gene is possibly TRBD1 (5 bases). V was clipped by 1 base and J by 8 bases, with 14 bases between them. This CDR3 is built from 14 residues. Germline lookup yields CDR1 SGHVS and CDR2 FQNEAQ. CDR3 amino acids: CASSLEFGTGGYTF. In DNA form, the CDR3 reads TGTGCCAGCAGCTTAGAATTTGGGACTGGCGGCTACACCTTC.

This chain links TRBV14 with TRBJ1-2, with D unclear. Trimming stripped 0 bases from V and 7 bases from J, with 9 bases between. The CDR3 spans 13 residues. Germline CDR1 SGHDN, CDR2 FVKESK. CDR3 sequence: CASSQDLRAGYTF. The CDR3 coding sequence is TGTGCCAGCAGCCAAGATTTGAGGGCTGGCTACACCTTC.

V is TRBV19 and J is TRBJ1-5; D possibly corresponds to TRBD1 (5 bases). CDR1 is LNHDA and CDR2 is SQIVND in the germline V gene (reference sequence). V was cut by 3 bases and J by 3 bases, with 12 bases left in between. This CDR3 contains 15 residues. The CDR3: CASSMGGDFNQPQHF. The CDR3 nucleotides read TGTGCCAGTAGTATGGGGGGGGATTTCAATCAGCCCCAGCATTTT.

In DNA, the CDR3 is TGTGCCACCGGACAGGGAATGACAACGGGGGGCTACGAGCAGTACTTC. This gives the protein CATGQGMTTGGYEQYF. V gene TRBV27 combines with J gene TRBJ2-7; possible D gene TRBD1, 8 bases. V was cut by 10 bases and J by 3 bases, with 25 bases left in between. This CDR3 has 16 amino acids. Germline assignment: CDR1 MNHEY and CDR2 SMNVEV (reference sequence).

The chain recombines TRBV6-6 with TRBJ1-4; D call uncertain. CDR3 length: 14 residues. Germline CDR1 MNHNY, CDR2 SVGAGI (reference sequence). Trimming shortened V by 4 bases and J by 0 bases, and 6 bases separated the two germline ends. The CDR3 DNA follows: TGTGCCAGCAGTTTGACACCAACTAATGAAAAACTGTTTTTT. It translates to CASSLTPTNEKLFF.

The chain uses TRBV6-5 and TRBJ1-4; 7 nucleotides agree with TRBD1. The trim removed 6 bases at V and 8 bases at J, leaving 12 bases unmatched. The CDR3 is 15 amino acids. Per the germline V gene, CDR1 is MNHEY and CDR2 is SVGAGI. The CDR3 sequence: CASSSVNRGGEKLFF. The CDR3 nucleotides are TGTGCCAGCAGCAGTGTGAACAGGGGTGGAGAAAAACTGTTTTTT.

V usage is TRBV4-1 and J usage is TRBJ1-2; D perhaps matches TRBD1 (6 bases). Trimming pared 0 bases from V and 8 bases from J, leaving 22 bases between. The CDR3 loop spans 17 amino acids. Germline-derived CDR1 and CDR2 are MGHRA and YSYEKL. The CDR3: CASSQDPSGRGESGYTF. The CDR3 DNA reads as TGCGCCAGCAGCCAAGATCCGTCGGGCAGGGGTGAAAGCGGCTACACCTTC.